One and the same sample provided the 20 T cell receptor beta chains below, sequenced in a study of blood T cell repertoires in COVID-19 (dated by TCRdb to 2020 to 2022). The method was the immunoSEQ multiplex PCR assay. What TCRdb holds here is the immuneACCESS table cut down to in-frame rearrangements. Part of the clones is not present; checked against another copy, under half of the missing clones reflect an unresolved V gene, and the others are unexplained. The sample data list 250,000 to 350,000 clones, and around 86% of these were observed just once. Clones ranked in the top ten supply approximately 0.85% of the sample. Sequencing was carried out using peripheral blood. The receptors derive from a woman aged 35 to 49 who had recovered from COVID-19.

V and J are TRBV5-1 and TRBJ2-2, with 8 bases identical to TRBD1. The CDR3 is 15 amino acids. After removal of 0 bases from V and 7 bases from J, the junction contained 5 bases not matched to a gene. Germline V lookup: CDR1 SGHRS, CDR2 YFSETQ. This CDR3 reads CASSLGDRGGGELFF. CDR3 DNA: TGCGCCAGCAGCTTGGGAGACAGGGGAGGCGGGGAGCTGTTTTTT.

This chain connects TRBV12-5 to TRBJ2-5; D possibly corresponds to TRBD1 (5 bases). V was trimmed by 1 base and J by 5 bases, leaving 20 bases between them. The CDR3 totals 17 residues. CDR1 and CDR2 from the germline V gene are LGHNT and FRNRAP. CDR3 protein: CASGLAPKTGAAETQYF. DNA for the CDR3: TGTGCTAGTGGTTTGGCGCCAAAGACTGGGGCCGCTGAGACCCAGTACTTC.

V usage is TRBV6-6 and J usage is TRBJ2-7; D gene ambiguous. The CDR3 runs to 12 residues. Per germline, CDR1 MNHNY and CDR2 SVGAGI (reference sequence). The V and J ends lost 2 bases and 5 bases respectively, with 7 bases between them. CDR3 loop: CASSYLSDEQYF. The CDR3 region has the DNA TGTGCCAGCAGTTACCTCTCGGACGAGCAGTACTTC.

In DNA, the CDR3 is TGTGCCAGCTCACCCACAGCGTGGAGGGAATTTAATGAAAAACTGTTTTTT. Its protein is CASSPTAWREFNEKLFF. The rearrangement links TRBV18 to TRBJ1-4; D is unclear. The V and J ends lost 3 bases and 4 bases respectively, with 18 bases between them. The CDR3 has 17 amino acids. Germline V CDR1 and CDR2: KGHSH, LQKENI. Filled out from reference TRBV18 and TRBJ1-4, the complete variable domain reads NAGVMQNPRHLVRRRGQEARLRCSPMKGHSHVYWYRQLPEEGLKFMVYLQKENIIDESGMPKERFSAEFPKEGPSILRIQQVVRGDSAAYFCASSPTAWREFNEKLFFGSGTQLSVL.

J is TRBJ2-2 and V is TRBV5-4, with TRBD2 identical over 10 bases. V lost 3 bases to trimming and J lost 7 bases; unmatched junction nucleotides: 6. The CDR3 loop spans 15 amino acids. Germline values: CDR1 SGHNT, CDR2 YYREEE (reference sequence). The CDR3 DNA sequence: TGTGCCAGCAGCTATCTAGCGGGAGCAGGCGGGGAGCTGTTTTTT. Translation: CASSYLAGAGGELFF.

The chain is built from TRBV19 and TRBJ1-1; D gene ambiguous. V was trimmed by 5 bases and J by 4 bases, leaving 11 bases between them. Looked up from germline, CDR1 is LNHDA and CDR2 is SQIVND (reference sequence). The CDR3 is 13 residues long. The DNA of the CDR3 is TGTGCCAGTAGTTCAGAGACATTCACTGAAGCTTTCTTT. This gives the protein CASSSETFTEAFF. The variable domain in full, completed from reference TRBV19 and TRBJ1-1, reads DGGITQSPKYLFRKEGQNVTLSCEQNLNHDAMYWYRQDPGQGLRLIYYSQIVNDFQKGDIAEGYSVSREKKESFPLTVTSAQKNPTAFYLCASSSETFTEAFFGQGTRLTVV.

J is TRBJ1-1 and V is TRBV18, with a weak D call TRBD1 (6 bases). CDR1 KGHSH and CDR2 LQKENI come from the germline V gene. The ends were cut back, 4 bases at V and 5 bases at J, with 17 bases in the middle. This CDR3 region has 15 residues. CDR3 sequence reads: CASSLRQVFGTEAFF. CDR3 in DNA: TGTGCCAGCTCACTGCGACAGGTCTTTGGGACTGAAGCTTTCTTT.

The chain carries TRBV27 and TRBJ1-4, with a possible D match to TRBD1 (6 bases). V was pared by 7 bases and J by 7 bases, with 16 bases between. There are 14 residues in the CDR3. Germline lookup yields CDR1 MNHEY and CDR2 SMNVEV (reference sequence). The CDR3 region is CASKGGTFPEKLFF. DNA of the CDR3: TGTGCCAGCAAGGGGGGGACATTTCCTGAAAAACTGTTTTTT.

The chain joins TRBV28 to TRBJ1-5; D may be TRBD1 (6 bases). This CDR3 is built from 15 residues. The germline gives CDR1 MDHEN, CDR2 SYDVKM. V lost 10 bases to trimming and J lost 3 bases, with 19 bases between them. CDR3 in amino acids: CATTGSGLANQPQHF. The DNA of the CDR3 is TGTGCCACCACAGGGTCAGGACTGGCCAATCAGCCCCAGCATTTT.

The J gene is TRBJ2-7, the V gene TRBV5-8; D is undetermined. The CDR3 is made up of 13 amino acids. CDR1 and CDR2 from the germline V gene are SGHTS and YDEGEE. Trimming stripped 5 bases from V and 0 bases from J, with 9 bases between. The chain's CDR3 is CASRKQTSYEQYF. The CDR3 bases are TGTGCCAGCAGGAAACAGACCTCCTACGAGCAGTACTTC.

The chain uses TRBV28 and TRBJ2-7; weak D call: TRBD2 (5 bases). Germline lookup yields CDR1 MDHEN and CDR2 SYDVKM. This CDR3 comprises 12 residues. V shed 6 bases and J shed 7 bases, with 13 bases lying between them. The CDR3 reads CASRPTTGEQYF. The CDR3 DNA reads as TGTGCCAGCAGACCCACTACGGGGGAGCAGTACTTC.

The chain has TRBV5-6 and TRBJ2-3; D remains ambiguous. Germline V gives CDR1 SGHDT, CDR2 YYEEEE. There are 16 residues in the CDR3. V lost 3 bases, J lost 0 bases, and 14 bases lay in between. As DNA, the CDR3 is TGTGCCAGCAGCTCCCCCGACTTAACTAGCACAGATACGCAGTATTTT. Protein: CASSSPDLTSTDTQYF.

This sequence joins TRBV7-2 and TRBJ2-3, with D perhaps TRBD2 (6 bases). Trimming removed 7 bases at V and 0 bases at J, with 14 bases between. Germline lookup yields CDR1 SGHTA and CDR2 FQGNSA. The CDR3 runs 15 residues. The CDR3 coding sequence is TGTGCCAGCACTCAAGGAGGGAGCAGCACAGATACGCAGTATTTT. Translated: CASTQGGSSTDTQYF.

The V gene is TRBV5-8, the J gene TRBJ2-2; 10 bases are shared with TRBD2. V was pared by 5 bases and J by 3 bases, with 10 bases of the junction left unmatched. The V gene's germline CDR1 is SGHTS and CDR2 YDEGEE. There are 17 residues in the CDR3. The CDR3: CASSRDSGRTDTGELFF. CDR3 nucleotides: TGTGCCAGCAGTCGAGATAGCGGGAGGACGGACACCGGGGAGCTGTTTTTT. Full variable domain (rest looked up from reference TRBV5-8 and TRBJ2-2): EAGVTQSPTHLIKTRGQQATLRCSPISGHTSVYWYQQALGLGLQFLLWYDEGEERNRGNFPPRFSGRQFPNYSSELNVNALELEDSALYLCASSRDSGRTDTGELFFGEGSRLTVL.

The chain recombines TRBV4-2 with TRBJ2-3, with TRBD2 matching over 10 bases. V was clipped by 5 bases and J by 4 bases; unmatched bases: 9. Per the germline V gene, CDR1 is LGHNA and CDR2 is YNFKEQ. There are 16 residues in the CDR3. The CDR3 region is CASSVPGTSVADTQYF. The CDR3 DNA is TGTGCCAGCAGCGTCCCCGGGACTAGCGTCGCAGATACGCAGTATTTT.

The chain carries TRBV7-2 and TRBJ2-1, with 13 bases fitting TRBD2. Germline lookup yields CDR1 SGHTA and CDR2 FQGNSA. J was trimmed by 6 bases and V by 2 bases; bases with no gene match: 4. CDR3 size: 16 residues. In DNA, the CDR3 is TGTGCCAGCAGCTTACGCGGGACTAGCGGGACCAATGAGCAGTTCTTC. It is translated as CASSLRGTSGTNEQFF.

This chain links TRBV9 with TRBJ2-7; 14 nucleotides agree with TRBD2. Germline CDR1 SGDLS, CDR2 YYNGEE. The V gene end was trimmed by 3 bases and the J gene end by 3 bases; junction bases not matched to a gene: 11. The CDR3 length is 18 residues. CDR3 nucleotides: TGTGCCAGCAGCGCCAGGACTAGCGGGAGGCGGTCCGGCTACGAGCAGTACTTC. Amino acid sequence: CASSARTSGRRSGYEQYF. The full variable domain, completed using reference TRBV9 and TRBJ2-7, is DSGVTQTPKHLITATGQRVTLRCSPRSGDLSVYWYQQSLDQGLQFLIQYYNGEERAKGNILERFSAQQFPDLHSELNLSSLELGDSALYFCASSARTSGRRSGYEQYFGPGTRLTVT.

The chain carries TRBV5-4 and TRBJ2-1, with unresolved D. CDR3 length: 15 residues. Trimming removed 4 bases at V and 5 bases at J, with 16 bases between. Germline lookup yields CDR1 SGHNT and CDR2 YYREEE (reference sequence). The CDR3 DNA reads TGTGCCAGCAGCCATCCAGTACACCCAGACAATGAGCAGTTCTTC. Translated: CASSHPVHPDNEQFF.

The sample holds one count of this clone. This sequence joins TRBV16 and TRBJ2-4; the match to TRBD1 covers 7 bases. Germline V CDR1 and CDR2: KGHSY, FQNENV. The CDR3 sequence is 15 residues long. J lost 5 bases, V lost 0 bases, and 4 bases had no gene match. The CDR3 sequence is CASSQSRTGQNIQYF. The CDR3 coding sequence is TGTGCCAGCAGCCAATCCCGGACAGGCCAAAACATTCAGTACTTC.

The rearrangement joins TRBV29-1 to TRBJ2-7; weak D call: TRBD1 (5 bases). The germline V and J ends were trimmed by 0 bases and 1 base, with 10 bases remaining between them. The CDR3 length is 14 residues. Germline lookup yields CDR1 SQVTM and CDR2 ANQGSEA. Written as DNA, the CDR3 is TGCAGCGTTGAAGACAGGGATGGTTCCTACGAGCAGTACTTC. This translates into CSVEDRDGSYEQYF.